This T cell receptor (beta chain) was observed in a study of blood T cell repertoires in COVID-19. V dropped 1 base and J dropped 4; count of bases not matched to a gene: 7. The CDR3 totals 17 residues. Germline V gene sequence: CDR1 SGHNT, CDR2 YYREEE (reference sequence). The method was immunoSEQ multiplex PCR; TCRdb's version includes in-frame clones alone and lacks a portion of them. The table lists about 58,000 clones, approximately 86% of them singletons. Material: peripheral blood. The clonotype originates from a woman in her seventies with active COVID-19. The chain employs TRBV5-4 and TRBJ2-2; 10 positions match TRBD2. Here the CDR3 DNA reads TGTGCCAGCAGCTTGTGGTGGTCTAGCGGGAGCACCGGGGAGCTGTTTTTT. Amino acids: CASSLWWSSGSTGELFF. Looking up the rest from reference TRBV5-4 and TRBJ2-2 gives the full variable domain: ETGVTQSPTHLIKTRGQQVTLRCSSQSGHNTVSWYQQALGQGPQFIFQYYREEENGRGNFPPRFSGLQFPNYSSELNVNALELDDSALYLCASSLWWSSGSTGELFFGEGSRLTVL.